This T cell receptor beta chain emerged from a study of PD-L1 blockade in urothelial cancer. The sample holds one count of this clone. The CDR3 loop spans 15 amino acids. Germline-derived CDR1 and CDR2 are PRHDT and FYEKMQ (reference sequence). V gave up 4 bases and J gave up 7 bases; unmatched junction bases: 8. Described time point: peripheral blood 6 weeks after treatment start. Using immunoSEQ multiplex PCR, the repertoire was profiled, and TCRdb retains in-frame clones only, with some absent. The sample has around 53,000 clones, about 85% seen once. This receptor was identified in a man aged 45 to 65 with urothelial cancer. This rearrangement joins TRBV13 to TRBJ2-2; 8 positions match TRBD1. Sequenced material: PBMCs, taken around atezolizumab (anti-PD-L1) treatment. CDR3 sequence reads: CASSSRDRGYGELFF. CDR3 bases: TGTGCCAGCAGCTCGCGCGACAGGGGTTACGGGGAGCTGTTTTTT.